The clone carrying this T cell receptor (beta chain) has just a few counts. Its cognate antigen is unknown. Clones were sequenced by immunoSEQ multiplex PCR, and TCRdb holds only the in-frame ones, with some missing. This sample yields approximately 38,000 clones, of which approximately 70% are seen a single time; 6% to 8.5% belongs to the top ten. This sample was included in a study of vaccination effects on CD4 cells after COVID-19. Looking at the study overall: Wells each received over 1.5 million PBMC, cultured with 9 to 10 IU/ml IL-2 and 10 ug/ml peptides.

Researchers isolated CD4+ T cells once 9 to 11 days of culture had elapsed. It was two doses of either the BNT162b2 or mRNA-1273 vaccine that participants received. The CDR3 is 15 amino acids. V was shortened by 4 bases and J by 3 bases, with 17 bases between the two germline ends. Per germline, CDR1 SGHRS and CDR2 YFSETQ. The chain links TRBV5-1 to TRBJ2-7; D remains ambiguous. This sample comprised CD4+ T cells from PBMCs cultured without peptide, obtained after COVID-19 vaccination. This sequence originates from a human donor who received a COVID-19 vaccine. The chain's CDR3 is CASSPSGRIGYEQYF. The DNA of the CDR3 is TGCGCCAGCAGCCCCTCGGGTCGAATCGGCTACGAGCAGTACTTC.